Detailed here is one T cell receptor beta chain. In its sample, this clonotype was seen a few times. Its antigen is still unknown. Base quality data are lacking; no much larger clone is found one base away. The treatment or condition label here, explained by the study, means: live attenuated yellow fever vaccine strain. PBMCs were isolated from peripheral blood using a standard Ficoll-Paque protocol. Dynabeads CD4 and CD8 positive selection kits were used to isolate the CD4 and CD8 T-cell fractions. TriZol was used to extract RNA from bulk PBMCs, CD4 and CD8 fractions, and dextramer-positive and dextramer-negative fractions. For CDR1 and CDR2, the germline V gene lists LGHNA and YSLEER. V is shortened by 1 base, J by 9 bases, and the region joining them spans 10 bases. The CDR3 holds 13 amino acids from the cysteine to the phenylalanine. The DNA shown is the 39-base CDR3, in frame from base 1. The data are from a study of T cells after yellow fever vaccination (dated by TCRdb to the late 2010s). The study in broad terms: The SMART-Seq v4 Ultra Low Input RNA kit was used to prepare libraries from fractions with low cell numbers. To follow T-cell clones before and after primary and booster YFV17D yellow fever vaccination, bulk TCR alpha and beta repertoires were sequenced over time. Two healthy male donors, one aged 18 to 30 and one aged 30 to 39 years, were included in the cohort. Blood was drawn at multiple timepoints before and after primary and secondary immunization, with bulk PBMC replicates and cell subsets isolated.

TCRdb lists the instrument as Illumina NovaSeq 6000. TCR cDNA was synthesized by 5'RACE template switching, which introduced a universal primer site and unique molecular identifiers. Priming of cDNA synthesis was performed from both the TCR alpha and TCR beta constant segments. Libraries were amplified in two PCR steps, with sample barcodes and sequencing adapters added in the second step. Libraries were sequenced on Illumina HiSeq 2500 (2x100 bp) or NovaSeq (2x150 bp). The authors' pipeline ran thus. Demultiplexing of reads and collapsing into UMI consensus sequences were performed with MIGEC, and V(D)J alignment was carried out with MiXCR. Clonotypes responding to the vaccine were identified with edgeR on replicate PBMC samples, with the criteria of FDR below 0.01 and a log2 fold change above 5 up to day 15. CD4 or CD8 identity was assigned to each bulk clonotype according to whether the clonotype was present at higher abundance in the sequenced CD4 repertoire or the sequenced CD8 repertoire. TCRdb handled the public reads itself, with Q25 trimming in fastp and clone calling in MiXCR, and kept productive beta chains. CDR3 protein duplicates are merged, each entry listing the most common genes and DNA. These V and J calls rely on TCRdb rather than the paper's analysis. The sample yields some 340,000 distinct CDR3 sequences; around 10% were counted once. About 3% of the sample goes to the ten largest clones.

Study-level results and caveats: A small fraction of clonotypes appeared in both the CD4 and CD8 compartments, likely as a result of convergent recombination. Computational filtering was required because FACS-sorted repertoires could contain abundant contaminating clonotypes from the bulk population. Compared with the primary T-cell response, the secondary T-cell response was weaker but faster, peaking on day 5 rather than day 15. Because the study included only a couple of donors, the extent to which the findings can be generalized is limited. After the booster, most clones that had expanded after primary vaccination were detected again (almost 97% of CD4 and 70% to 90% of CD8), suggesting broad maintenance of memory.

The TCR was taken from a young man who received the YFV17D yellow fever vaccine. The specimen was CD4+ T cells sorted from PBMCs, collected 45 days after the yellow fever booster vaccination. Recombination connected TRBV4-3 to TRBJ2-1; no D gene can be assigned with confidence. The CDR3 reads CASSQAPGGEQFF. The DNA reads as follows: TGCGCCAGCAGCCAAGCCCCAGGTGGTGAGCAGTTCTTC.